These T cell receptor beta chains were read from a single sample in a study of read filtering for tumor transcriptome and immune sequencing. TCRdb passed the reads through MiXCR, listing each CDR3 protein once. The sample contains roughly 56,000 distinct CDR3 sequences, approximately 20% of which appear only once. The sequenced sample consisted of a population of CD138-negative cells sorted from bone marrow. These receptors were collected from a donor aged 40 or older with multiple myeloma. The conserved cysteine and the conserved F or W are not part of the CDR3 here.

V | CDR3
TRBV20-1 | SALDRGFGEKLF
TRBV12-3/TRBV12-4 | ASSLGQGNTEAF
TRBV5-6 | ASSGDLYANTGELF
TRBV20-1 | SARSDLTYEQY
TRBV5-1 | ASSPRAGADTQY
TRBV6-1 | ASSEGGKGETQY
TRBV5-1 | ASSLGTVANTGELF
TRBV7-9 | ASSYYPGYSPLH
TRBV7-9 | ASSEWATREEQY
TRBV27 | ASSLLSVGELF
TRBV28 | ASRLPEGEANIQY
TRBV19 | ASRGSAERNTEAF
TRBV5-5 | ASSFGLLYNEQF
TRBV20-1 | SARGPGTDTGELF
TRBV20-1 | SVPGGSQPQH
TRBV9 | ASSPSSRLARDEQF
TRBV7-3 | ASSSGLDGSPLH
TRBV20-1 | SASRQTNQPQH
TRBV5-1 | ASSQTSGGETQY
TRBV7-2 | ASRSGGHEQY
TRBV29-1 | SVAGGGNTGELS
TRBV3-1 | ASNTGGYTEQF
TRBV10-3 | AAQGDSYGYT
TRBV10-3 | AISGTSRQPQH